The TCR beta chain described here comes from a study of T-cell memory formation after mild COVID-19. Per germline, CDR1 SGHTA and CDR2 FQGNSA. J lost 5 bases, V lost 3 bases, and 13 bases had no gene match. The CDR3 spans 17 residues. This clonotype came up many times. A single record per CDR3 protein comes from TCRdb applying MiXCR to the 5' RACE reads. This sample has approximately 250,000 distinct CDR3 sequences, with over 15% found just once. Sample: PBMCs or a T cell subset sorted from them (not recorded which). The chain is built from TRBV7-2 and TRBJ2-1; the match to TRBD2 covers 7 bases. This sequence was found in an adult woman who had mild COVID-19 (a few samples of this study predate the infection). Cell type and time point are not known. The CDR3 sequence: CASSFSFFGLEDNEQFF. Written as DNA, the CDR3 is TGTGCCAGCAGCTTTAGTTTTTTCGGACTAGAGGACAATGAGCAGTTCTTC.